This record covers a single TCR beta chain. V lost 3 bases, J lost 11 bases, and 13 bases lay in between. Per the germline V gene, CDR1 is DFQATT and CDR2 is SNEGSKA (reference sequence). The CDR3 is 11 residues long. Those enrolled, adults aged about 18 to 95 years, came from under 25 US areas. Before they entered the study, exposed participants had met a COVID-19 case within 2 weeks. This entry belongs to a study of blood T cell repertoires in COVID-19. Original methodology: Nucleated cell number was recorded as an estimate derived from reference gene primer amplification. Profiling relied on immunoSEQ multiplex PCR, and the TCRdb table lists in-frame clones only, not all of them. That table is the source of V, J and clone size, and D and trimming were worked out from the DNA. Of a few hundred thousand clones listed, 91% are singletons.

V and J are TRBV20-1 and TRBJ1-1; D is unresolved. Sequencing was performed on PBMCs or T cells enriched from blood (not recorded which). The sequence derives from a woman aged 35 to 49 who had been exposed to COVID-19. The CDR3 DNA is TGCAGTGCTAGTAGGGAGCTGGGGGCTTTCTTT. This gives the protein CSASRELGAFF.